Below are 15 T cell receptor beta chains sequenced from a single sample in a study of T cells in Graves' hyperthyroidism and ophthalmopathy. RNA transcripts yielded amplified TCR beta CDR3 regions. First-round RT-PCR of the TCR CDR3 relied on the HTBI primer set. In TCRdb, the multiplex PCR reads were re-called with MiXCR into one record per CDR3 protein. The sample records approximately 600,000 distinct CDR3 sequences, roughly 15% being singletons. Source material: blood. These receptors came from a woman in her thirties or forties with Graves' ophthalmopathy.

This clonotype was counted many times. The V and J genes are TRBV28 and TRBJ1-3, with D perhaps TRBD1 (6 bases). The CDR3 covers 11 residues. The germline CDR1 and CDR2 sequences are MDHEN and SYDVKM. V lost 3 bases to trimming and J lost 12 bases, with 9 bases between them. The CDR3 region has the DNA TGTGCCAGCAGTTTTGCCAGGGGCATATATTTT. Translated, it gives CASSFARGIYF.

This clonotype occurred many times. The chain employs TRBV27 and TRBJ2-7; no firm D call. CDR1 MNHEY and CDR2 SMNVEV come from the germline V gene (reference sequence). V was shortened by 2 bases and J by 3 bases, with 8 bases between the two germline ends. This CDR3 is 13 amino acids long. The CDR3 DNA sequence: TGTGCCAGCAGTTTACGGGTGTACTACGAGCAGTACTTC. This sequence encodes CASSLRVYYEQYF.

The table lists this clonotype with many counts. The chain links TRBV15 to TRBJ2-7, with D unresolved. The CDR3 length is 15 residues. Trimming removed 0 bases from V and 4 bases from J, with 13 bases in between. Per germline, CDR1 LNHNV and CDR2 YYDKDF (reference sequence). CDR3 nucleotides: TGTGCCACCAGCAGAGATGGTTCGACACCTTACGAGCAGTACTTC. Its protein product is CATSRDGSTPYEQYF.

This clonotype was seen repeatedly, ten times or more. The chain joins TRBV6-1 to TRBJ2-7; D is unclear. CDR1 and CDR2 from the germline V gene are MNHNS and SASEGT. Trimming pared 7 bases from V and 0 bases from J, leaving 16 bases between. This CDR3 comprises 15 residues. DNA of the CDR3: TGTGCCAGCACCCTTTCACCTACCAGCTCCTACGAGCAGTACTTC. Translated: CASTLSPTSSYEQYF.

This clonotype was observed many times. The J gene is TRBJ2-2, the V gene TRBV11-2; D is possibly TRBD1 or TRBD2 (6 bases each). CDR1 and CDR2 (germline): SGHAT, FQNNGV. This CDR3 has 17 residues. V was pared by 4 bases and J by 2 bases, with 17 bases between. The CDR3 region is CASSSRLGGLNTGELFF. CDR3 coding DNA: TGTGCCAGCAGCTCACGACTCGGGGGCCTAAACACCGGGGAGCTGTTTTTT.

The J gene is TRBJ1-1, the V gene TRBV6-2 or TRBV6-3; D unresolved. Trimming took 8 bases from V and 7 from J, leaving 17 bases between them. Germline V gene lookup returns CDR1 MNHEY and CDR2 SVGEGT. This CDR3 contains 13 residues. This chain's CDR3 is CASHGSNTREAFF. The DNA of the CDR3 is TGTGCCAGCCACGGATCAAACACACGTGAAGCTTTCTTT.

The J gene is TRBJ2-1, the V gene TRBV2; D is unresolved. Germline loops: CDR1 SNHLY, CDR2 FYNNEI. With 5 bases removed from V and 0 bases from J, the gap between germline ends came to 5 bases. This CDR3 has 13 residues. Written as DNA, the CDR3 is TGTGCCAGCAGTTACAACTCCTACAATGAGCAGTTCTTC. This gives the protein CASSYNSYNEQFF.

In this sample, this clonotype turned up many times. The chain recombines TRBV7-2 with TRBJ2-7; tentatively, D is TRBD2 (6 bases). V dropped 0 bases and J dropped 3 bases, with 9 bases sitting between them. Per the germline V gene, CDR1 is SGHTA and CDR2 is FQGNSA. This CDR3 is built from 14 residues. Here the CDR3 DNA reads TGTGCCAGCAGCTTAGCGGGGGGAGACTACGAGCAGTACTTC. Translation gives CASSLAGGDYEQYF.

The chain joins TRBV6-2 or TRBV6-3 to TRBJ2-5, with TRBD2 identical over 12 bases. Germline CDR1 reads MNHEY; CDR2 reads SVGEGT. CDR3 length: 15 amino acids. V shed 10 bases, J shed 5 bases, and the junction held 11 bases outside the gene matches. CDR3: CATFKLAGGRETQYF. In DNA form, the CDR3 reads TGTGCCACCTTCAAACTAGCGGGAGGCCGGGAGACCCAGTACTTC.

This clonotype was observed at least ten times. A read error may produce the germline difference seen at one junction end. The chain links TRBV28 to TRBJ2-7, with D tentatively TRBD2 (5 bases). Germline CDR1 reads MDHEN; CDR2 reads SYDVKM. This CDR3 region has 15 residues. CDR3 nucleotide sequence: TGTGCCAGCGACGACCGGAGGACCAGCTCCTACGAGCAGTGCTTC. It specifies CASDDRRTSSYEQCF.

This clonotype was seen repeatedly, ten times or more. CDR3 DNA: TGTGCCAGCAGTGCTACAGGGACCCAAGAGACCCAGTACTTC. Its translation: CASSATGTQETQYF. The chain recombines TRBV28 with TRBJ2-5, with a weak D call TRBD1 (6 bases). This CDR3 contains 14 residues. The germline V and J ends were trimmed by 5 bases and 1 base, with 11 bases remaining between them. Germline V gene sequence: CDR1 MDHEN, CDR2 SYDVKM.

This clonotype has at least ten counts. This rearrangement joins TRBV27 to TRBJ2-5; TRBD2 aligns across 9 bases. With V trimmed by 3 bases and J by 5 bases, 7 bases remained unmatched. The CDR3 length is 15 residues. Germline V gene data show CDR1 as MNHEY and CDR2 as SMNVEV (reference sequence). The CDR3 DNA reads TGTGCCAGCAGTTTTGGGGCGGGAGGGCCCGAGACCCAGTACTTC. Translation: CASSFGAGGPETQYF.

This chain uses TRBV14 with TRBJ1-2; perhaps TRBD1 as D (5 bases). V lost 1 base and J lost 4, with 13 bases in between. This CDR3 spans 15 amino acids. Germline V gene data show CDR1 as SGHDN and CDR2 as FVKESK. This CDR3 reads CASSQVKGPSYGYTF. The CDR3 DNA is TGTGCCAGCAGCCAAGTTAAGGGACCGAGCTATGGCTACACCTTC.

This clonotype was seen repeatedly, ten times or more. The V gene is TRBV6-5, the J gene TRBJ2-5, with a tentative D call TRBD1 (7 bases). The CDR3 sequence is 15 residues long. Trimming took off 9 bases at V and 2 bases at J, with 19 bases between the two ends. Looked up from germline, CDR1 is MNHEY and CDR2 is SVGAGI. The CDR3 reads CASEERAGQQETQYF. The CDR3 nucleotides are TGTGCCAGTGAGGAACGGGCGGGACAGCAAGAGACCCAGTACTTC.

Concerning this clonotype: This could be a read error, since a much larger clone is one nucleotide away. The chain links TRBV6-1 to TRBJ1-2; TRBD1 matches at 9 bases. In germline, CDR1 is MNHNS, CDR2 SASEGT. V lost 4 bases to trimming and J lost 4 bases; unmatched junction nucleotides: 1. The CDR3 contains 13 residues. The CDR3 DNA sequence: TGTGCCAGCAGTGGGACAGGGGCCTATGGCTACACCTTC. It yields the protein CASSGTGAYGYTF.